The TCR beta chain described here comes from a study of T cell repertoires in cytomegalovirus infection. Looking at the study overall: Both CMV infection and a matching HLA type were indicated by public TCR beta signatures.

The CDR3 consists of 13 residues. The germline gives CDR1 MNHEY, CDR2 SMNVEV (reference sequence). V lost 7 bases and J 10 bases, leaving 17 bases between the germline ends. Each CDR3 protein gets one entry after TCRdb re-called the reads with MiXCR. This sample carries approximately 500,000 distinct CDR3 sequences, more than 25% of them seen once, and the ten largest clones take around 13%. Study results and limitations: Clonotype analysis showed dominance of the ex vivo response by HLA-C-restricted CMV-specific TCR beta clonotypes. Carriage of CMV together with the relevant HLA was identifiable through cumulative public TCR beta family frequency.

Turning to this clonotype: The target antigen is unknown.

Sequenced input: PBMCs. The TCR comes from a human donor in good health (CMV status not recorded). Some clones in this sample may be carry-over from other donors' samples. The V and J genes are TRBV27 and TRBJ2-1; the D is unclear. CDR3 loop: CASTTYPSAEQFF. The CDR3 coding sequence is TGTGCCAGCACTACTTACCCCTCTGCGGAGCAGTTCTTC.